This TCR beta chain is drawn from a study of somatic mutations in cytotoxic T cells in rheumatoid arthritis. Regarding the study as a whole: A largest CD8+ clone above 20% of CD8+ cells occurred in 8 of 65 patients. Patients with rheumatoid arthritis showed a slight underrepresentation of TRBV07, a finding that was never subjected to any adjustment for multiple comparisons.

The CDR3 length is 12 residues. Germline-derived CDR1 and CDR2 are WSHSY and SAAADI. Trimming removed 7 bases from V and 1 base from J, with 8 bases in between. Libraries were prepared by immunoSEQ multiplex PCR; TCRdb keeps only in-frame clonotypes and omits some of them. Among 20,000 or so clones listed, under 85% were seen once. On this clone itself: Antigen unknown.

The receptor's source is a man aged 18 to 30 with rheumatoid arthritis. V gene TRBV10-2 combines with J gene TRBJ2-7; D possibly corresponds to TRBD2 (5 bases). The material sequenced was CD8+ T cells sorted from blood. CDR3 loop: CASNEGSYEQYF. The CDR3 nucleotides are TGCGCCAGCAACGAGGGTTCCTACGAGCAGTACTTC.